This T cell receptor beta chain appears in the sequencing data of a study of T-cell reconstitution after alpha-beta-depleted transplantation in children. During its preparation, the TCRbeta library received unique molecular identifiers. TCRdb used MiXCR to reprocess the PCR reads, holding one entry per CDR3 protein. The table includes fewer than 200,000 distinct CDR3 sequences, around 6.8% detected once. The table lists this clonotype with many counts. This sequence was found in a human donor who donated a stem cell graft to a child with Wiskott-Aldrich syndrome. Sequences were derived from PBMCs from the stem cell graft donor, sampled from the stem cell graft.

The DNA of the CDR3 is TGTGCCAGCAGTCTCACAGGGGGCGCAGGGGGTTTCGAAGCTTTCTTT. Translating it yields CASSLTGGAGGFEAFF. The rearrangement joins TRBV12-3 or TRBV12-4 to TRBJ1-1; 9 nucleotides match TRBD1. V shed 5 bases and J 8 bases; nucleotides not matched to a gene: 15. The CDR3 totals 16 residues.